A single sample is the source of the 14 T cell receptor beta chains below, sequenced in a study of immune evolution from preneoplasia to lung adenocarcinoma. The protocol was immunoSEQ multiplex PCR, while the TCRdb copy is restricted to in-frame clones and leaves out a portion. This repertoire shows thousands of clones, 65% to 80% found once; its top ten account for under 8%. Sequencing was performed on FFPE minimally invasive lung adenocarcinoma tissue. The receptors shown here come from a person aged 50-75 years with lung adenocarcinoma.

V gene TRBV5-8 combines with J gene TRBJ1-2; the match to TRBD1 covers 7 bases. The CDR3 covers 14 residues. With 2 bases clipped from V and 3 bases from J, the junction kept 4 bases outside the gene matches. Germline CDR1 is SGHTS and CDR2 is YDEGEE. Here the CDR3 DNA reads TGTGCCAGCAGCTTTCCGACAGGGCACTATGGCTACACCTTC. Translated, it gives CASSFPTGHYGYTF.

The chain is built from TRBV28 and TRBJ1-1, with 7 bases aligning to TRBD1. Germline V gene sequence: CDR1 MDHEN, CDR2 SYDVKM. The CDR3 extends over 19 amino acids. V was clipped by 1 base and J by 0 bases; unmatched bases: 14. CDR3: CASSLSNIGFGQVNTEAFF. CDR3 coding DNA: TGTGCCAGCAGTTTATCAAACATAGGGTTCGGACAGGTGAACACTGAAGCTTTCTTT.

This clone came up a few times. The chain is built from TRBV7-9 and TRBJ2-1; no reliable D call. V shed 0 bases and J shed 6 bases, with 18 bases lying between them. This CDR3 has 17 residues. CDR1 SEHNR and CDR2 FQNEAQ come from the germline V gene (reference sequence). CDR3 protein: CASSLAGLVGFGNEQFF. The CDR3 coding sequence is TGTGCCAGCAGCTTAGCGGGATTGGTAGGATTTGGCAATGAGCAGTTCTTC.

The CDR3 DNA is TGTGCCAGTAGTATAGGTAGCGGGAGTGTCTCCTACAATGAGCAGTTCTTC. This gives the protein CASSIGSGSVSYNEQFF. The chain has TRBV19 and TRBJ2-1; TRBD2 matches 9 bases. V lost 1 base to trimming and J lost 0 bases; unmatched junction nucleotides: 4. CDR1 is LNHDA and CDR2 is SQIVND in the germline V gene (reference sequence). CDR3 length equals 17 residues. The full variable domain, in which reference TRBV19 and TRBJ2-1 provide the parts outside the CDR3, is DGGITQSPKYLFRKEGQNVTLSCEQNLNHDAMYWYRQDPGQGLRLIYYSQIVNDFQKGDIAEGYSVSREKKESFPLTVTSAQKNPTAFYLCASSIGSGSVSYNEQFFGPGTRLTVL.

The J gene is TRBJ2-7, the V gene TRBV19, with TRBD1 identical over 11 bases. From germline, CDR1 is LNHDA and CDR2 SQIVND (reference sequence). Trimming at V came to 3 bases and at J to 5 bases, leaving 6 bases not matched to a gene. The CDR3 is 15 residues long. CDR3 protein: CASSMDRGLRNEQYF. The CDR3 DNA sequence: TGTGCCAGTAGTATGGACAGGGGGCTGAGGAACGAGCAGTACTTC.

V usage is TRBV28 and J usage is TRBJ2-2, with 9 bases lining up with TRBD1. CDR1 is MDHEN and CDR2 is SYDVKM in the germline V gene. The V and J ends lost 6 bases and 0 bases, in that order; junction bases with no gene match: 8. The CDR3 runs to 17 residues. CDR3 sequence: CASRGNDRGTNTGELFF. In DNA form, the CDR3 reads TGTGCCAGCAGGGGTAATGACAGGGGGACGAACACCGGGGAGCTGTTTTTT.

The chain combines TRBV14 with TRBJ2-3; TRBD1 might be the D (6 bases). The CDR3 contains 16 residues. The germline V and J ends were trimmed by 4 bases and 4 bases, with 18 bases remaining between them. CDR1 and CDR2 from the germline V gene are SGHDN and FVKESK. The DNA for the CDR3 is TGTGCCAGCAGCCCCCCAGGGGCAGGGGTCCCAGATACGCAGTATTTT. It translates to CASSPPGAGVPDTQYF.

V is TRBV30 and J is TRBJ1-6, with 7 bases fitting TRBD1. The germline V gene has CDR1 GTSNPN and CDR2 SVGIG (reference sequence). V lost 2 bases to trimming and J lost 7 bases; unmatched junction nucleotides: 14. CDR3 length: 17 amino acids. The CDR3 protein is CAWSLILRQGRNSPLHF. The CDR3 coding sequence is TGTGCCTGGAGTCTCATCCTCAGACAGGGTCGGAATTCACCCCTCCACTTT.

This sequence joins TRBV6-5 and TRBJ2-1; possible D gene TRBD1, 6 bases. Germline V gene lookup returns CDR1 MNHEY and CDR2 SVGAGI. The CDR3 spans 15 residues. V lost 0 bases, J lost 8 bases, and 14 bases lay in between. The CDR3 protein is CASSYSRHQGHEQFF. CDR3 DNA sequence: TGTGCCAGCAGTTACTCGAGGCACCAGGGGCATGAGCAGTTCTTC.

The chain links TRBV9 to TRBJ1-4; no reliable D call. The CDR3 spans 15 residues. Trimming cost V 4 bases and J 8 bases, with 18 bases left between them. Germline values: CDR1 SGDLS, CDR2 YYNGEE. The CDR3 region is CASSPAGGMEEKLFF. As DNA, the CDR3 is TGTGCCAGCAGCCCTGCGGGAGGGATGGAAGAAAAACTGTTTTTT.

With respect to this clone: In this CDR3 the conserved last residue, phenylalanine or tryptophan, is missing, so a read error is likely. No DNA is shown, since the ends of the CDR3 on it are uncertain; the CDR3 is the one TCRdb lists. This chain links TRBV11-3 with TRBJ1-2. Germline CDR1 is SGHNT and CDR2 is YENEEA. The CDR3 sequence runs 15 residues, both termini included. CDR3 loop: CASSEYSDLGKTYGY.

This clone was detected only a few times. The V and J genes are TRBV16 and TRBJ1-2; D uncertain. V shed 0 bases and J shed 4 bases, with 9 bases lying between them. Germline V gene lookup returns CDR1 KGHSY and CDR2 FQNENV. The length of the CDR3 is 14 residues. This chain's CDR3 is CASSQSLVAYGYTF. The CDR3 DNA sequence: TGTGCCAGCAGCCAATCTTTAGTGGCCTATGGCTACACCTTC.

The J gene is TRBJ2-1, the V gene TRBV7-8; a possible D gene is TRBD1 (5 bases). With 5 bases removed from V and 2 bases from J, the gap between germline ends came to 13 bases. There are 15 residues in the CDR3. Germline V gives CDR1 SGHVS, CDR2 FQNEAQ. CDR3 amino acids: CASSAGARAYNEQFF. CDR3 in DNA: TGTGCCAGCAGCGCTGGGGCTAGGGCCTACAATGAGCAGTTCTTC.

The rearrangement links TRBV28 to TRBJ1-1; D may be TRBD1 (5 bases). The germline gives CDR1 MDHEN, CDR2 SYDVKM. The V end lost 7 bases, the J end lost 1 base, and 13 bases lay between the germline ends. The CDR3 consists of 14 residues. CDR3 region: CASTWGTGNTEAFF. The CDR3 DNA sequence: TGTGCCAGCACCTGGGGGACGGGGAACACTGAAGCTTTCTTT.